This T cell receptor (beta chain) stems from a study of glioma-infiltrating T cells. This clonotype was seen many times. Using RNA template, CDR3s of TCR alpha and beta were amplified with iRepertoire arm-PCR. TCRdb recomputed calls from the multiplex PCR reads with MiXCR, one row per CDR3 protein. Among around 130,000 distinct CDR3 sequences listed, more than 20% were seen once. The CDR3 sequence is 15 residues long. The V and J ends lost 5 bases and 1 base respectively, with 13 bases between them. Per the germline V gene, CDR1 is MNHEY and CDR2 is SMNVEV (reference sequence). This clonotype was sampled from a human donor with low-grade glioma or glioblastoma, undergoing nonglioma brain surgery, or in good health (not recorded which). The chain is built from TRBV27 and TRBJ2-3; D unresolved. Input material: glioma tissue, nonneoplastic brain tissue, or PBMCs (not recorded which). The CDR3 region is CASSLRFLGTDTQYF. For the CDR3, the DNA is TGTGCCAGCAGTCTGCGGTTTTTGGGCACAGATACGCAGTATTTT.